Given below is one TCR beta chain in context. The entry originates in a study of blood T cell repertoires in COVID-19. Study-level information: Spain, Italy and the United States supplied samples that represented acute and convalescent COVID-19. Nucleic acid was either cDNA or gDNA, and it came from T cells, B-cell-depleted T cells, or PBMCs.

Source study methods: Estimation of nucleated cell counts was performed using reference gene primer amplification. Assay used: immunoSEQ multiplex PCR; TCRdb lists only in-frame clones, some missing. For V, J and clone size, that table is used; D and trimming come from the DNA. The top ten hold about an eighth of the sample, which has some 190,000 clones, roughly 80% seen once. V lost 1 base, J lost 3 bases, and 6 bases stayed unmatched. The CDR3 has 15 amino acids. The germline gives CDR1 SGHNT, CDR2 YENEEA. Sequencing was done on a sample of peripheral blood. J is TRBJ2-7 and V is TRBV11-3; TRBD2 matches 7 bases. This receptor was taken from a woman in her fifties or sixties with acute or convalescent COVID-19. The CDR3 sequence: CASSLGGGSDYEQYF. The CDR3, as DNA: TGTGCCAGCAGCTTAGGGGGGGGATCAGACTACGAGCAGTACTTC. Supplemented by reference TRBV11-3 and TRBJ2-7, the full variable domain reads EAGVVQSPRYKIIEKKQPVAFWCNPISGHNTLYWYLQNLGQGPELLIRYENEEAVDDSQLPKDRFSAERLKGVDSTLKIQPAELGDSAVYLCASSLGGGSDYEQYFGPGTRLTVT.